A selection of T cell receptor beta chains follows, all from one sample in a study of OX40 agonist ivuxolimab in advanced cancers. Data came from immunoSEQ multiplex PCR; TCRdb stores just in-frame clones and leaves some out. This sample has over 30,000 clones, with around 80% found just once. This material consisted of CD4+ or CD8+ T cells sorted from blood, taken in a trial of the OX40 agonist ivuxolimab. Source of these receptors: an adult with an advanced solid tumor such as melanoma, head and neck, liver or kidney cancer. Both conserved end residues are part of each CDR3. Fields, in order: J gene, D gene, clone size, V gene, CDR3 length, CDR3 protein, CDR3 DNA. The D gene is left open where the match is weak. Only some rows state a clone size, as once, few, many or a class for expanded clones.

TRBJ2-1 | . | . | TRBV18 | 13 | CASSEYSYNEQFF | TGTGCCAGCTCAGAGTACTCCTACAATGAGCAGTTCTTC
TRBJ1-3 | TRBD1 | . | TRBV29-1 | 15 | CSVELTGVSGNTIYF | TGCAGCGTTGAACTGACAGGGGTCTCTGGAAACACCATATATTTT
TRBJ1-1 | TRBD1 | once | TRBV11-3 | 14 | CASSLGTGVTEAFF | TGTGCCAGCAGCTTAGGGACAGGAGTCACTGAAGCTTTCTTT
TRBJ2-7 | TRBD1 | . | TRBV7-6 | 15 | CASSLLGTGDHEQYF | TGTGCCAGCAGCCTCCTCGGGACAGGGGATCACGAGCAGTACTTC
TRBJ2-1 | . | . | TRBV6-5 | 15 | CASSYDGGPTMRQFF | TGTGCCAGCAGTTACGATGGGGGGCCTACAATGAGGCAGTTCTTC
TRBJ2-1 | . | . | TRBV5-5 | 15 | CASSLPSSSYNEQFF | TGTGCCAGCAGCTTGCCTAGTAGCTCCTACAATGAGCAGTTCTTC
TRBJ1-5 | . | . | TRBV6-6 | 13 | CASRDYSNQPQHF | TGTGCCAGCAGAGATTATAGCAATCAGCCCCAGCATTTT
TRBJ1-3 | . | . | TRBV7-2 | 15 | CASRGPPSSGNTIYF | TGTGCCAGTAGGGGACCCCCGAGCTCTGGAAACACCATATATTTT
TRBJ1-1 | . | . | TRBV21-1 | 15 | CASSKGGIMNTEAFF | TGTGCCAGCAGCAAGGGGGGGATAATGAACACTGAAGCTTTCTTT
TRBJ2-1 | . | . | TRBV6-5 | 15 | CASSYRSQGYNEQFF | TGTGCCAGCAGTTACCGGTCCCAGGGATACAATGAGCAGTTCTTC
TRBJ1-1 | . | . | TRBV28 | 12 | CASSLSRREAFF | TGTGCCAGCAGTTTAAGTCGTAGGGAAGCTTTCTTT
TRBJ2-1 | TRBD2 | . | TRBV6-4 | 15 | CASSALAGTYNEQFF | TGTGCCAGCAGTGCACTAGCGGGGACTTACAATGAGCAGTTCTTC
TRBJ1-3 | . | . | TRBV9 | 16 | CASSPDRFHSGNTIYF | TGTGCCAGCAGCCCCGATCGGTTTCACTCTGGAAACACCATATATTTT
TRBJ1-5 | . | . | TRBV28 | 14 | CASSNSQGGQPQHF | TGTGCCAGCAGTAATTCCCAGGGAGGGCAGCCCCAGCATTTT
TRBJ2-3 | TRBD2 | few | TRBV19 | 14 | CASNRGRRSDTQYF | TGTGCCAGTAATCGCGGGAGAAGGAGTGATACGCAGTATTTT
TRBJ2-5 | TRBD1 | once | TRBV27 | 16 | CASSTPTGVVGGTQYF | TGTGCCAGCAGTACTCCGACAGGGGTCGTAGGTGGGACCCAGTACTTC
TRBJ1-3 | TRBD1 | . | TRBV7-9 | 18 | CASSPQEGAGYSGNTIYF | TGTGCCAGCAGCCCCCAGGAGGGGGCCGGCTACTCTGGAAACACCATATATTTT
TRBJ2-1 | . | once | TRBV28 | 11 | CASTTVNEQFF | TGTGCCAGCACTACCGTAAATGAGCAGTTCTTC
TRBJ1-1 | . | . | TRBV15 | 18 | CATSRGSGSGVLNTEAFF | TGTGCCACCAGCAGAGGCTCAGGGAGTGGAGTCCTGAACACTGAAGCTTTCTTT
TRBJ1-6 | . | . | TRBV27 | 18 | CASGRLEGPSSYNSPLHF | TGTGCCAGCGGCCGTTTAGAGGGCCCGAGCTCCTATAATTCACCCCTCCACTTT
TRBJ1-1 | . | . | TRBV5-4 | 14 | CASSLGGPNTEAFF | TGTGCCAGCAGCTTGGGGGGTCCGAACACTGAAGCTTTCTTT
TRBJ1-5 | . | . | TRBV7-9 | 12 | CASSQPNQPQHF | TGTGCCAGCAGCCAACCAAATCAGCCCCAGCATTTT
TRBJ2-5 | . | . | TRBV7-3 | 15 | CASSSGLAEGETQYF | TGTGCCAGCAGCTCGGGACTCGCGGAGGGCGAGACCCAGTACTTC
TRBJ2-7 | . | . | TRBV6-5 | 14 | CATNRQGNSYEQYF | TGTGCCACCAATCGTCAGGGTAACTCCTACGAGCAGTACTTC
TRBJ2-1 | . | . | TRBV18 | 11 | CASSPHNEQFF | TGTGCCAGCTCCCCGCACAATGAGCAGTTCTTC
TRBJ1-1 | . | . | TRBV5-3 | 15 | CARSTELGTNTEAFF | TGTGCCAGAAGCACGGAACTAGGGACGAACACTGAAGCTTTCTTT
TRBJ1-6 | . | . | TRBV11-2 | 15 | CASSARGVNNSPLHF | TGTGCCAGCAGCGCCCGAGGGGTTAATAATTCACCCCTCCACTTT
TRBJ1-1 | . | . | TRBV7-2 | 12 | CASSPANTEAFF | TGTGCCAGCAGCCCCGCGAACACTGAAGCTTTCTTT
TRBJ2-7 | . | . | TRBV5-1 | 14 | CASSPVRSRSEQYF | TGCGCCAGCAGCCCGGTGAGGTCTCGCTCCGAGCAGTACTTC
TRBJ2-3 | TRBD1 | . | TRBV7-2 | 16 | CASSSRQGSGTDTQYF | TGTGCCAGCAGCTCCCGACAGGGCTCAGGCACAGATACGCAGTATTTT
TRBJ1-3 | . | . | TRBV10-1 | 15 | CASSESGLAGNTIYF | TGCGCCAGCAGTGAGTCGGGGCTAGCTGGAAACACCATATATTTT
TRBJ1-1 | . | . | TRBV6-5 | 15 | CASSYSTLINTEAFF | TGTGCCAGCAGTTACTCGACCCTCATTAACACTGAAGCTTTCTTT
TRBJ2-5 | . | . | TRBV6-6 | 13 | CASISWIGETQYF | TGTGCCAGCATATCTTGGATTGGGGAGACCCAGTACTTC
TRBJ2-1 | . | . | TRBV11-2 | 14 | CASSRRRVGNEQFF | TGTGCCAGCAGCCGCCGGAGGGTTGGCAATGAGCAGTTCTTC
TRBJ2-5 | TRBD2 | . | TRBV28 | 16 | CASSRLAGASKETQYF | TGTGCCAGCAGCCGTCTAGCGGGGGCCTCGAAAGAGACCCAGTACTTC
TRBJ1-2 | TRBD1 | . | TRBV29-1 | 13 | CSVDLRDRGGYTF | TGCAGCGTTGACCTCCGGGACAGGGGCGGCTACACCTTC
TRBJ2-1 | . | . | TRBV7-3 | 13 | CASSSTGFNEQFF | TGTGCCAGCAGCTCGACAGGTTTTAATGAGCAGTTCTTC
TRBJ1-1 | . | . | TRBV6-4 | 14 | CASSQGQVNTEAFF | TGTGCCAGCAGCCAAGGACAAGTGAACACTGAAGCTTTCTTT
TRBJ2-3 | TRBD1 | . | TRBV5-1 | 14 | CASSMTGSGDTQYF | TGCGCCAGCAGCATGACAGGGTCGGGAGATACGCAGTATTTT
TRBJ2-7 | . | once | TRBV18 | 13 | CASSPPQGYEQYF | TGTGCCAGCTCACCACCACAGGGTTACGAGCAGTACTTC
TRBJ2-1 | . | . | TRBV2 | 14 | CASSEALAGYEQFF | TGTGCCAGCAGTGAAGCTTTAGCAGGGTATGAGCAGTTCTTC
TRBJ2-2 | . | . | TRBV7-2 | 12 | CASSLDSGELFF | TGTGCCAGCAGCTTGGATTCCGGGGAGCTGTTTTTT
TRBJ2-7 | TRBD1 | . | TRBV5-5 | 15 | CASSLLRQGSNEQYF | TGTGCCAGCAGCTTGCTCCGACAGGGGTCCAACGAGCAGTACTTC
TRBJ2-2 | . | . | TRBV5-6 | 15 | CASSPGVPSPGELFF | TGTGCCAGCAGTCCAGGGGTCCCTTCTCCTGGGGAGCTGTTTTTT
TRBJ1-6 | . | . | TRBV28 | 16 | CASSLLASSYNSPLHF | TGTGCCAGCAGTTTATTGGCCAGCTCCTATAATTCACCCCTCCACTTT
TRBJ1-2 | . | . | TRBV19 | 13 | CASSITSGYGYTF | TGTGCCAGTAGTATAACGTCAGGGTATGGCTACACCTTC
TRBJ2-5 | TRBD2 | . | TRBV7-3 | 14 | CASSSGLAGGPVHF | TGTGCCAGCAGCTCGGGACTAGCGGGAGGGCCGGTCCACTTC
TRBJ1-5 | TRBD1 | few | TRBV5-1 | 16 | CASSLGDRGGNQPQHF | TGCGCCAGCAGCTTGGGGGACAGGGGTGGTAATCAGCCCCAGCATTTT
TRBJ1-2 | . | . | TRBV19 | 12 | CASSFTGGGYTF | TGTGCCAGTAGTTTCACAGGAGGCGGCTACACCTTC
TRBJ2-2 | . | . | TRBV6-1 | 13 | CASIVSRYGELFF | TGTGCCAGCATTGTGAGTCGGTACGGGGAGCTGTTTTTT